Below are 30 T cell receptor beta chains sequenced from a single sample in a study of vaccination and CD4 T cells after COVID-19. The Oncomine TCR Beta short-read assay generated sequence data from the DNA of cultured CD4+ T cells. TCRdb called the PCR reads again in MiXCR, with one record for every CDR3 protein. The table has some 15,000 distinct CDR3 sequences, roughly a third seen once. These TCRs are of unknown antigen specificity. Treatment noted: approximately 9-day PBMC culture with coronavirus spike peptide pools or control peptides (ViraFEST assay). The sample was CD4+ T cells from blood, cultured in vitro, taken after SARS-CoV-2 vaccination. These receptors originate from a human donor who had recovered from COVID-19.

By share of the sample, this clonotype is medium-sized. The genes are TRBV7-2 and TRBJ1-5; 8 nucleotides agree with TRBD1. The V gene's germline CDR1 is SGHTA and CDR2 FQGNSA. V was clipped by 5 bases and J by 4 bases; unmatched bases: 7. The CDR3 has 15 amino acids. The CDR3 spells CASSPGQGPNQPQHF. The CDR3 nucleotides read TGTGCCAGCAGCCCCGGACAGGGCCCGAATCAGCCCCAGCATTTT. Combining the CDR3 with reference TRBV7-2 and TRBJ1-5 gives the whole variable domain GAGVSQSPSNKVTEKGKDVELRCDPISGHTALYWYRQSLGQGLEFLIYFQGNSAPDKSGLPSDRFSAERTGGSVSTLTIQRTQQEDSAVYLCASSPGQGPNQPQHFGDGTRLSIL.

The chain is built from TRBV19 and TRBJ2-1, with 8 bases lining up with TRBD2. CDR1 and CDR2 (germline): LNHDA, SQIVND (reference sequence). This CDR3 has 15 amino acids. V gave up 5 bases and J gave up 2 bases; unmatched junction bases: 5. This CDR3 is CASSAGLGPYNEQFF. CDR3 nucleotide sequence: TGTGCCAGTAGTGCGGGACTAGGGCCCTACAATGAGCAGTTCTTC.

This clonotype is classed as medium-sized. The chain recombines TRBV7-9 with TRBJ2-2, with 10 bases lining up with TRBD2. Germline lookup yields CDR1 SEHNR and CDR2 FQNEAQ (reference sequence). This CDR3 has 17 amino acids. The ends lost 5 bases at V and 4 bases at J; junction bases unmatched: 10. Here the CDR3 reads CASSPLAASGGTGELFF. The CDR3 DNA reads TGTGCCAGCAGCCCCCTCGCGGCTAGCGGGGGCACCGGGGAGCTGTTTTTT.

The chain joins TRBV2 to TRBJ2-3; 16 bases line up with TRBD2. The trim removed 5 bases at V and 6 bases at J, leaving 8 bases unmatched. Per germline, CDR1 SNHLY and CDR2 FYNNEI. The CDR3 has 17 amino acids. CDR3 in amino acids: CASSTGTSGRAGDTQYF. The CDR3 DNA follows: TGTGCCAGCAGTACCGGGACTAGCGGGAGGGCCGGGGATACGCAGTATTTT.

The chain employs TRBV6-1 and TRBJ2-1, with D perhaps TRBD1 (5 bases). The CDR3 is 17 residues long. V gave up 6 bases and J gave up 4 bases, with 22 bases separating them. The germline V gene encodes CDR1 MNHNS and CDR2 SASEGT. The CDR3 reads CASRSTRQPLQYNEQFF. The CDR3 DNA follows: TGTGCCAGCAGATCAACCCGACAGCCCCTTCAATACAATGAGCAGTTCTTC.

The CDR3 nucleotides read TGCAGTGCCCCACCTGGGCAAAAATCCTACGAGCAGTACTTC. Its translation is CSAPPGQKSYEQYF. The chain combines TRBV20-1 with TRBJ2-7; D call uncertain. Deletions cut 6 bases from V and 1 base from J, with 16 bases between. CDR1 and CDR2 from the germline V gene are DFQATT and SNEGSKA (reference sequence). The CDR3 covers 14 residues.

This clonotype was seen a few times. The V call is TRBV2, the J call TRBJ2-2; no clear D. Germline V CDR1 and CDR2: SNHLY, FYNNEI. V lost 2 bases to trimming and J lost 3 bases, with 13 bases between them. This CDR3 has 16 amino acids. Written as DNA, the CDR3 is TGTGCCAGCAGTGAAATCGCGGCCTCCCACACCGGGGAGCTGTTTTTT. This sequence encodes CASSEIAASHTGELFF.

On this clonotype: One end of the junction does not line up with germline, which may come from a read error. This chain links TRBV11-2 with TRBJ2-7, with 9 bases that match TRBD1. The CDR3 is made up of 16 amino acids. Germline V gene sequence: CDR1 SGHAT, CDR2 FQNNGV. CDR3 DNA: TGCGCCAGCAGCCAAGACCCGGGACAGGGAAGTTACGAGCAGTACTTC. Its protein product is CASSQDPGQGSYEQYF.

The chain links TRBV28 to TRBJ1-5; D unclear. V was shortened by 3 bases and J by 3 bases, with 6 bases between the two germline ends. This CDR3 contains 13 residues. Germline V gives CDR1 MDHEN, CDR2 SYDVKM. Here the CDR3 reads CASSFVANQPQHF. The CDR3 nucleotides read TGTGCCAGCAGTTTTGTGGCCAATCAGCCCCAGCATTTT.

The chain recombines TRBV18 with TRBJ1-2; TRBD1 matches at 12 bases. The CDR3 runs to 18 residues. V was pared by 6 bases and J by 0 bases, with 11 bases of the junction left unmatched. Germline V lookup: CDR1 KGHSH, CDR2 LQKENI. Here the CDR3 DNA reads TGTGCCAGCTCCCTTCAACCGGGACAGGGGGCACCTAACTATGGCTACACCTTC. Translated, it gives CASSLQPGQGAPNYGYTF. Complete variable domain (other parts from reference TRBV18 and TRBJ1-2): NAGVMQNPRHLVRRRGQEARLRCSPMKGHSHVYWYRQLPEEGLKFMVYLQKENIIDESGMPKERFSAEFPKEGPSILRIQQVVRGDSAAYFCASSLQPGQGAPNYGYTFGSGTRLTVV.

This clonotype has a handful of counts. The rearrangement joins TRBV27 to TRBJ2-1, with TRBD2 identical over 9 bases. The CDR3 spans 15 residues. The germline gives CDR1 MNHEY, CDR2 SMNVEV (reference sequence). V lost 8 bases to trimming and J lost 6 bases; unmatched junction nucleotides: 11. The CDR3 reads CASWAGGPTSNEQFF. For the CDR3, the DNA is TGTGCCAGCTGGGCGGGAGGGCCAACTTCCAATGAGCAGTTCTTC.

A few counts support this clonotype. V usage is TRBV11-2 and J usage is TRBJ2-7; D call uncertain. This CDR3 comprises 15 residues. With 5 bases removed from V and 0 bases from J, the gap between germline ends came to 14 bases. CDR1 and CDR2 from the germline V gene are SGHAT and FQNNGV. The CDR3 nucleotides are TGTGCCAGCAGCACCCGGGCACCTAGCTCCTACGAGCAGTACTTC. Amino acid sequence: CASSTRAPSSYEQYF.

The chain employs TRBV7-2 and TRBJ2-5; 14 bases are a match to TRBD2. The CDR3 is made up of 17 amino acids. The V gene's germline CDR1 is SGHTA and CDR2 FQGNSA. The V and J ends lost 1 base and 3 bases, in that order; junction bases with no gene match: 4. CDR3 in amino acids: CASSLVGGLAGEETQYF. The CDR3 DNA reads TGTGCCAGCAGCTTAGTAGGGGGACTAGCGGGAGAAGAGACCCAGTACTTC.

This clonotype was detected a few times. V usage is TRBV7-9 and J usage is TRBJ2-2; TRBD1 or TRBD2 may be the D gene (5 bases each). Trimming stripped 11 bases from V and 9 bases from J, with 13 bases between. The CDR3 consists of 11 residues. Looked up from germline, CDR1 is SEHNR and CDR2 is FQNEAQ (reference sequence). CDR3 sequence reads: CADRGERELFF. The CDR3 DNA reads as TGTGCCGACAGAGGGGAGAGGGAGCTGTTTTTT.

This clonotype was counted a few times. The gene calls are TRBV6-2 or TRBV6-3 and TRBJ1-5; TRBD1 matches 10 bases. Germline values: CDR1 MNHEY, CDR2 SVGEGT. The CDR3 covers 16 residues. V dropped 1 base and J dropped 2; count of bases not matched to a gene: 2. DNA of the CDR3: TGTGCCAGCAGTTACTGGACAGGGGGTCGCAATCAGCCCCAGCATTTT. It yields the protein CASSYWTGGRNQPQHF.

The J gene is TRBJ1-1, the V gene TRBV15; perhaps TRBD1 as D (5 bases). The CDR3 consists of 12 residues. The germline V gene has CDR1 LNHNV and CDR2 YYDKDF (reference sequence). V lost 6 bases, J lost 9 bases, and 14 bases lay in between. CDR3 sequence (DNA): TGTGCCACCAGAGTCCTGGGGGGAAAAGCTTTCTTT. It translates to CATRVLGGKAFF.

This clonotype is termed medium-sized (0.01 to 0.1%). The CDR3 DNA is TGTGCCACCAGCGGGACCGGGACAGGGAAGGGAGAGACCCAGTACTTC. Translated, it gives CATSGTGTGKGETQYF. The chain recombines TRBV15 with TRBJ2-5; 9 bases are a match to TRBD1. V was clipped by 5 bases and J by 4 bases; unmatched bases: 11. Germline CDR1 is LNHNV and CDR2 is YYDKDF (reference sequence). The CDR3 is 16 amino acids.

J is TRBJ2-7 and V is TRBV28; tentatively, D is TRBD1 or TRBD2 (5 bases each). Germline assignment: CDR1 MDHEN and CDR2 SYDVKM. The CDR3 has 12 residues. Trimming left V 8 bases short and J 4 bases short, with 12 bases between. The CDR3 loop is CASGGLSYEQYF. Here the CDR3 DNA reads TGTGCCAGCGGGGGATTATCTTACGAGCAGTACTTC.

The chain carries TRBV7-2 and TRBJ1-1; D remains ambiguous. The germline gives CDR1 SGHTA, CDR2 FQGNSA. There are 13 residues in the CDR3. V was shortened by 0 bases and J by 4 bases, with 6 bases between the two germline ends. CDR3 sequence (DNA): TGTGCCAGCAGCTTAGCCGACATCACTGAAGCTTTCTTT. The encoded protein is CASSLADITEAFF.

This clonotype has a handful of counts. The chain recombines TRBV2 with TRBJ1-1, with a possible D match to TRBD1 (6 bases). With 6 bases removed from V and 0 bases from J, the gap between germline ends came to 17 bases. The CDR3 covers 16 residues. Looked up from germline, CDR1 is SNHLY and CDR2 is FYNNEI. CDR3: CASSRARTGMNTEAFF. The DNA for the CDR3 is TGTGCCAGCAGCCGCGCGAGAACAGGGATGAACACTGAAGCTTTCTTT.

This clonotype was found once. The chain employs TRBV11-2 and TRBJ2-7; 7 bases agree with TRBD1. The germline V gene encodes CDR1 SGHAT and CDR2 FQNNGV. V gave up 6 bases and J gave up 1 base; unmatched junction bases: 3. The CDR3 length is 13 residues. Here the CDR3 reads CASRRQGSYEQYF. The CDR3 bases are TGTGCCAGCAGGCGACAGGGTTCCTACGAGCAGTACTTC.

This clonotype occurred a few times. The rearrangement links TRBV6-2 or TRBV6-3 to TRBJ2-7; 8 bases map to TRBD1. With V trimmed by 7 bases and J by 7 bases, 15 bases remained unmatched. This CDR3 is built from 15 residues. In germline, CDR1 is MNHEY, CDR2 SVGEGT. The CDR3, as DNA: TGTGCCAGCACCAGTTGGGGGACAGGCGAGGGGGAGCAGTACTTC. Residues: CASTSWGTGEGEQYF.

This clonotype has more than one count but fewer than ten. The V gene is TRBV20-1, the J gene TRBJ2-5; 7 nucleotides agree with TRBD1. The germline CDR1 and CDR2 sequences are DFQATT and SNEGSKA (reference sequence). The CDR3 runs to 14 residues. Unmatched junction bases numbered 6, after V lost 3 bases and J lost 2 bases. Written as DNA, the CDR3 is TGCAGTGCTAGGTTCTGGGACAGACAAGAGACCCAGTACTTC. It specifies CSARFWDRQETQYF.

The table lists this clonotype with a few counts. This chain's CDR3 is CATSDAAGETQYF. The DNA of the CDR3 is TGTGCCACCAGTGATGCCGCGGGGGAGACCCAGTACTTC. The chain recombines TRBV24-1 with TRBJ2-5; the D gene is possibly TRBD2 (6 bases). This CDR3 contains 13 residues. V lost 3 bases and J lost 5, with 9 bases in between. The germline V gene encodes CDR1 KGHDR and CDR2 SFDVKD.

This chain joins TRBV15 and TRBJ1-3; D uncertain. The CDR3 is 12 amino acids. Germline V gene lookup returns CDR1 LNHNV and CDR2 YYDKDF (reference sequence). V gave up 1 base and J gave up 2 bases, with 0 bases separating them. The CDR3 here is CATSRAGNTIYF. CDR3 nucleotides: TGTGCCACCAGCAGAGCTGGAAACACCATATATTTT.

There are a few counts of this clonotype. This chain connects TRBV28 to TRBJ1-2; 7 nucleotides agree with TRBD1. Germline values: CDR1 MDHEN, CDR2 SYDVKM. V shed 5 bases and J 4 bases; nucleotides not matched to a gene: 10. This CDR3 region has 15 residues. CDR3 nucleotide sequence: TGTGCCAGCAGTGCCGCGGACAGGCTCTCCTATGGCTACACCTTC. Its protein is CASSAADRLSYGYTF.

This clonotype showed up just a few times. This chain joins TRBV28 and TRBJ1-2; D is undetermined. Germline-derived CDR1 and CDR2 are MDHEN and SYDVKM. The CDR3 runs 16 residues. The ends were cut back, 7 bases at V and 0 bases at J, with 18 bases in the middle. The CDR3 coding sequence is TGTGCCAGCATCCCGGGTGGAGGTGGGGCTAACTATGGCTACACCTTC. Translated, it gives CASIPGGGGANYGYTF.

CDR3 sequence reads: CASSPAGGGARQPQHF. CDR3 bases: TGTGCCAGCAGCCCCGCGGGAGGGGGCGCGAGGCAGCCCCAGCATTTT. V gene TRBV12-3 or TRBV12-4 combines with J gene TRBJ1-5; TRBD1 matches at 7 bases. After removal of 6 bases from V and 7 bases from J, the junction contained 15 bases not matched to a gene. The CDR3 is 16 amino acids.

The sample holds a few counts of this clonotype. The gene calls are TRBV7-8 and TRBJ1-1; no clear D gene. CDR1 SGHVS and CDR2 FQNEAQ come from the germline V gene. This CDR3 is built from 14 residues. V was pared by 4 bases and J by 1 base, with 10 bases between. The CDR3 loop reads CASSSRLENTEAFF. The CDR3 DNA reads as TGTGCCAGCAGCTCCCGGCTGGAGAACACTGAAGCTTTCTTT.

The gene calls are TRBV28 and TRBJ2-7, with D possibly being TRBD1 (6 bases). The CDR3 spans 12 residues. The germline V gene encodes CDR1 MDHEN and CDR2 SYDVKM. V was pared by 5 bases and J by 4 bases, with 9 bases between. The CDR3 coding sequence is TGTGCCAGCAGTGTACAGGGTTACGAGCAGTACTTC. Protein sequence: CASSVQGYEQYF.